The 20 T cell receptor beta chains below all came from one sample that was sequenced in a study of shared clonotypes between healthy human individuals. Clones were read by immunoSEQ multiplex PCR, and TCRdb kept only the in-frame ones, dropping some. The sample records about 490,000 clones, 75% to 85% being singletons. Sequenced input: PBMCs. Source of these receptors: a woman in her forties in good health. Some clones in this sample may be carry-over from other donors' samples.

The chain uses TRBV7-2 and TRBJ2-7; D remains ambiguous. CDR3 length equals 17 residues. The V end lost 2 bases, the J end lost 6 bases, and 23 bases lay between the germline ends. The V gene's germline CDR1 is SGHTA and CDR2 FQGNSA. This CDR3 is CASSLYVDQVGVSEQYF. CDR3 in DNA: TGTGCCAGCAGCTTATATGTGGATCAGGTTGGGGTTTCCGAGCAGTACTTC.

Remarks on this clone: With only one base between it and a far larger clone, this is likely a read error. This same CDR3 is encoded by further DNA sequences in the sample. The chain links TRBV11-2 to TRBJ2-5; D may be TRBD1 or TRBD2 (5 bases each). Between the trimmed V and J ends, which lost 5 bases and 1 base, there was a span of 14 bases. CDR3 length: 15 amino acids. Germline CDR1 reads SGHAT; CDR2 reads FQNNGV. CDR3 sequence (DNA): TGTGCCAGCAGCCTAGCCGGGACGGCCCAAGAGACCCAGTACTTC. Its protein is CASSLAGTAQETQYF.

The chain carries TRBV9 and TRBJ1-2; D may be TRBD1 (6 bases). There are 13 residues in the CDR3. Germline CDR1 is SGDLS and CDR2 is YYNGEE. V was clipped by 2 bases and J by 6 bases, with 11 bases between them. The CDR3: CASSVDAGDGYTF. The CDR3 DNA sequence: TGTGCCAGCAGCGTCGACGCAGGGGATGGCTACACCTTC.

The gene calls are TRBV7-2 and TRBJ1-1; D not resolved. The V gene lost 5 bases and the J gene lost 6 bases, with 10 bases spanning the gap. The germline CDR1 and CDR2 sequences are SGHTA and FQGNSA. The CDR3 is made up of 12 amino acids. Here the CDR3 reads CASSPRISEAFF. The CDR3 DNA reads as TGTGCCAGCAGCCCCAGGATCTCTGAAGCTTTCTTT.

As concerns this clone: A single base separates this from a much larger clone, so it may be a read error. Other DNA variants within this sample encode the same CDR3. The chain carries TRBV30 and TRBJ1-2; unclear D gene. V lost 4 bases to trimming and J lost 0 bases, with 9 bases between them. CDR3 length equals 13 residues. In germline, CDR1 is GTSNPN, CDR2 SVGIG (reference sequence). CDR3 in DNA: TGTGCCTGGATCGGGAGTCCTAACTATGGCTACACCTTC. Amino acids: CAWIGSPNYGYTF.

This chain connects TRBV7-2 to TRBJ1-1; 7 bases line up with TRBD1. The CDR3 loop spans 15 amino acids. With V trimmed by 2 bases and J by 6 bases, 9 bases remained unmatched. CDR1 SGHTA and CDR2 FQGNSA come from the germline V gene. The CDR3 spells CASSLNGQAVSEAFF. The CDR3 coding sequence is TGTGCCAGCAGCTTAAATGGACAGGCCGTTTCTGAAGCTTTCTTT.

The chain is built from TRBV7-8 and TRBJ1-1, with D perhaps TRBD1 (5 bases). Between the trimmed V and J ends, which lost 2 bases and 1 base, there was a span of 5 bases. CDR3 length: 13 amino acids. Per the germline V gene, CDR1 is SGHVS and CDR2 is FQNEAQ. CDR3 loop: CASSLQGNTEAFF. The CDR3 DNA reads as TGTGCCAGCAGCTTACAGGGGAACACTGAAGCTTTCTTT.

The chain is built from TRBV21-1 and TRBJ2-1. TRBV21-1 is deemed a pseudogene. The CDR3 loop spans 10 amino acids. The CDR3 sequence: CASVWGEQFF. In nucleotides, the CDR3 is TGTGCCAGCGTATGGGGTGAGCAGTTCTTC.

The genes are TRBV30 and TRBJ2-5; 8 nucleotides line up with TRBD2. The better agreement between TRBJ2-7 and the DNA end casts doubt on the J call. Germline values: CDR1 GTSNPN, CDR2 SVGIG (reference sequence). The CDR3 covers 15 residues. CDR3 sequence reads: CAWSIGLADSYEQYF. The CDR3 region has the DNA TGTGCCTGGAGCATTGGACTAGCAGACTCCTACGAGCAGTACTTC.

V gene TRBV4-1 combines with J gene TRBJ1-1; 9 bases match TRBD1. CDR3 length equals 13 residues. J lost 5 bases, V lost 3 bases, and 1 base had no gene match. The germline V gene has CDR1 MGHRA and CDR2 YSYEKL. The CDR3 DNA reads TGCGCCAGCAGCCAGGGGACAGGGACTGAAGCTTTCTTT. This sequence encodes CASSQGTGTEAFF.

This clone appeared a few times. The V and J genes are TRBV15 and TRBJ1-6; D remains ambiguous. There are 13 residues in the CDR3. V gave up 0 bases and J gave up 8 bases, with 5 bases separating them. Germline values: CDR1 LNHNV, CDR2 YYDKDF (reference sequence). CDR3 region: CATSRDADSPLHF. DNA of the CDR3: TGTGCCACCAGCAGAGATGCGGATTCACCCCTCCACTTT.

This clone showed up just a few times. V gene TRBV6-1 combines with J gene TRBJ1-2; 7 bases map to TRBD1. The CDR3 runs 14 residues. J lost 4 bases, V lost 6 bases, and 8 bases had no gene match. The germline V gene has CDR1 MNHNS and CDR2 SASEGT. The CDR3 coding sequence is TGTGCCAGCAGCCCGGGACAGCCCACCTATGGCTACACCTTC. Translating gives CASSPGQPTYGYTF.

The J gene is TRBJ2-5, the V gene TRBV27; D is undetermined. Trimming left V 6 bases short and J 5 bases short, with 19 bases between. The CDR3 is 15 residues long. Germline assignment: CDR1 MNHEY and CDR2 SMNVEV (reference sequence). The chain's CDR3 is CASRPSGTGIETQYF. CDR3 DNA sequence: TGTGCCAGCAGACCCTCGGGCACGGGTATTGAGACCCAGTACTTC.

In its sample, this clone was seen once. In DNA, the CDR3 is TGCGCCAGCAGCCACGCGGTAGGGGGCTCGGAGACCCAGTACTTC. Amino acid sequence: CASSHAVGGSETQYF. The chain employs TRBV4-3 and TRBJ2-5, with 7 bases aligning to TRBD1. Looked up from germline, CDR1 is LGHNA and CDR2 is YSLEER. Germline trimming cut 3 bases from V and 5 bases from J; bases unmatched to any gene: 9. The CDR3 length is 15 residues.

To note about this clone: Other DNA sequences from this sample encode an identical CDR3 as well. DNA for the CDR3: TGTGCCAGCAGCTTAGGGTTCTCGACTGAAGCTTTCTTT. Amino acid sequence: CASSLGFSTEAFF. This chain connects TRBV11-3 to TRBJ1-1; no clear D gene. In germline, CDR1 is SGHNT, CDR2 YENEEA. The CDR3 contains 13 residues. V was cut by 1 base and J by 5 bases, with 8 bases left in between.

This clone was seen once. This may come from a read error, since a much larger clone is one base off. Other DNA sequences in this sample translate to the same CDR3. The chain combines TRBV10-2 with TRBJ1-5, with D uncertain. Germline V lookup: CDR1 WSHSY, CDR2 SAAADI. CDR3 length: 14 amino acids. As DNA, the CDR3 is TGCGCCAGCAGTGAATCCCGGGCAGATCAGCCTCAGCATTTT. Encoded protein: CASSESRADQPQHF.

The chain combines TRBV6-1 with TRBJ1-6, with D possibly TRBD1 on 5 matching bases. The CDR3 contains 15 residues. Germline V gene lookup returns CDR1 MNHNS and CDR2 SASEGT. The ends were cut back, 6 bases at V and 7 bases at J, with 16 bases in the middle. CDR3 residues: CASRYRQIENSPLHF. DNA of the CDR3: TGTGCCAGCAGGTACAGACAGATAGAGAATTCACCCCTCCACTTT.

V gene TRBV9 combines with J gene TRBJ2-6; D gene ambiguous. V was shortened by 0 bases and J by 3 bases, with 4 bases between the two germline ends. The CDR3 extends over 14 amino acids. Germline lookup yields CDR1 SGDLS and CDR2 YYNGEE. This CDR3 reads CASSVDVGANVLTF. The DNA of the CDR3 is TGTGCCAGCAGCGTAGATGTTGGGGCCAACGTCCTGACTTTC. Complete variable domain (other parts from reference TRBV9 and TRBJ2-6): DSGVTQTPKHLITATGQRVTLRCSPRSGDLSVYWYQQSLDQGLQFLIQYYNGEERAKGNILERFSAQQFPDLHSELNLSSLELGDSALYFCASSVDVGANVLTFGAGSRLTVL.

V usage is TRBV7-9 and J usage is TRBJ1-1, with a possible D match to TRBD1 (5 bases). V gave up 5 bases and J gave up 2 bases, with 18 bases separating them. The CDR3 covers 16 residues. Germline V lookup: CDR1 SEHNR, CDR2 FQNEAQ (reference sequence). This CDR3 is CASSVNPSGGNTEAFF. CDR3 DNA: TGTGCCAGCAGCGTAAACCCTAGCGGGGGAAACACTGAAGCTTTCTTT. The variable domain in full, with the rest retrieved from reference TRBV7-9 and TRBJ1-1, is DTGVSQNPRHKITKRGQNVTFRCDPISEHNRLYWYRQTLGQGPEFLTYFQNEAQLEKSRLLSDRFSAERPKGSFSTLEIQRTEQGDSAMYLCASSVNPSGGNTEAFFGQGTRLTVV.

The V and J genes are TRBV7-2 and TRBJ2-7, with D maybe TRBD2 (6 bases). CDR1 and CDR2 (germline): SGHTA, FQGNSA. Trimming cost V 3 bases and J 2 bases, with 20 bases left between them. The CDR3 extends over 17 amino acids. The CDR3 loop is CASSLETRPANAYEQYF. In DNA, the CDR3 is TGTGCCAGCAGCTTGGAGACTAGGCCTGCTAACGCCTACGAGCAGTACTTC. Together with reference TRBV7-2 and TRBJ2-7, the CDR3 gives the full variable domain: GAGVSQSPSNKVTEKGKDVELRCDPISGHTALYWYRQSLGQGLEFLIYFQGNSAPDKSGLPSDRFSAERTGGSVSTLTIQRTQQEDSAVYLCASSLETRPANAYEQYFGPGTRLTVT.